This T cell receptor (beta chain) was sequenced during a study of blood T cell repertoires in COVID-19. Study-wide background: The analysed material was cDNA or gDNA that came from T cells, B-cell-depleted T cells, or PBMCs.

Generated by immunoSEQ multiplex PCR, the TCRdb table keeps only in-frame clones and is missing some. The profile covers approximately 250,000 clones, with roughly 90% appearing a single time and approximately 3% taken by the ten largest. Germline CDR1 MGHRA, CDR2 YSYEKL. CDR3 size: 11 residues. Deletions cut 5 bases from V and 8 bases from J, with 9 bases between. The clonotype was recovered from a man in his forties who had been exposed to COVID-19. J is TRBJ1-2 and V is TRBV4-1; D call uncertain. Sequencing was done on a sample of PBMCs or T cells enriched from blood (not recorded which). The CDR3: CASSKPGGYTF. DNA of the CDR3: TGCGCCAGCAGCAAACCGGGGGGCTACACCTTC.